This TCR beta chain was sequenced in a study of cytomegalovirus exposure and HLA in healthy donors. Overall study findings and caveats: Cytomegalovirus-associated TCR beta chains were listed, numbering some 170. Associated with HLA alleles at 0.05 false discovery rate in a later analysis were 16,951 TCR beta sequences.

This clone was seen a handful of times. The antigen remains unidentified. The PCR made use of 60 Vbeta and 13 Jbeta primers. The authors' processing: Later analysis identified around 85 million unique TCR beta chains, approximately 11 million shared. Produced via immunoSEQ multiplex PCR; TCRdb's table is partial and in-frame only. Clonal size and the V and J genes are those of that table, whereas D and trimming came from the DNA. The profile shows about 230,000 clones, 75% to 90% of them singletons. The CDR3 loop spans 16 amino acids. Germline V lookup: CDR1 SGDLS, CDR2 YYNGEE. V gave up 3 bases and J gave up 4 bases; unmatched junction bases: 9.

The chain combines TRBV9 with TRBJ2-1, with 8 bases identical to TRBD1. This sequence was found in a woman aged 18-30 years in good health and CMV-seronegative. The sample consisted of PBMCs. The CDR3 protein is CASSDPGQGQYNEQFF. Here the CDR3 DNA reads TGTGCCAGCAGCGACCCTGGACAGGGCCAGTACAATGAGCAGTTCTTC.